A single T cell receptor (beta chain) is shown here with its context. There is no known antigen for this receptor. No base qualities exist here, and no much larger clone lies one base off it. TCRbeta CDR3 regions were amplified from genomic DNA by means of the immunoSEQ Assay, a bias-controlled multiplex PCR. The source study handled its data this way. The number of nucleated cells in each sample was estimated from the amplification of reference gene primers within the assay. To quantify the absolute abundance of each unique TCRbeta CDR3 rearrangement, sequence reads were collapsed and filtered. For each sample, productive Simpson clonality was calculated by taking the square root of Simpson's diversity index across productive rearrangements. TCRdb provides this immuneACCESS table in a form limited to in-frame rearrangements. Some clones are lacking; in checked studies, under half of them reflect an unresolved V gene, and why the rest are absent is not known. The DNA was the basis for D and trimming; V, J and clone size are from that table. Counted in this sample were roughly 100,000 clones; 70% to 90% of them appeared once. The biggest ten clones account for around 2% of the sample.

Each collaborating institution followed its own protocols to collect whole blood in K2EDTA tubes. For TCRbeta analysis, collaborators shipped samples in one of three forms: frozen whole blood, isolated PBMCs, or DNA extracted from either of those sample types. This sample was taken from a study of blood T cell repertoires in COVID-19 (TCRdb year 2020). Notes on the research overall: Collaborator samples came from the United States, Italy and Spain and covered acute and convalescent phases of COVID-19. Deeply sampled blood TCRbeta repertoires from subjects exposed to, actively infected with, or recovered from COVID-19 were included in the dataset. The repertoires were released in a freely available public database intended as a resource for research on the immune response to SARS-CoV-2. Where available, HLA class I and class II types were taken from metadata supplied by the sample provider and were not determined by assay-based typing. The material from the prospective study consisted of cDNA or gDNA derived from T cells, B-cell-depleted T cells, or PBMCs. The sample metadata nearly always contained a de-identified subject ID, COVID-19 status, age in years and sex. Samples were obtained from the ongoing ImmuneRACE study (first 160 participants) and from over 1,000 subjects provided by 6 global collaborators.

Counted from cysteine to phenylalanine, this CDR3 has 12 amino acids. The read is trimmed to its CDR3 DNA, 36 bases read in frame from base 1. CDR1 MGHDK and CDR2 SYGVNS are derived from the germline V gene. Compared with germline, V lacks 7 bases and J lacks 6 bases; bases without a gene match: 6. On the study overall, not on this receptor specifically: Clinical and demographic metadata were provided uncurated, with the amount varying by source and participant.

The sequence was collected from a man aged 50 to 59 with active COVID-19. In this chain, TRBV25-1 is recombined with TRBJ2-7, and TRBD1 aligns with 7 junction nucleotides. The sequenced sample consisted of peripheral blood. The DNA sequence follows: TGTGCCAGCACTCGACAGGGCCGCGAGCAGTACTTC. The resulting protein is CASTRQGREQYF.